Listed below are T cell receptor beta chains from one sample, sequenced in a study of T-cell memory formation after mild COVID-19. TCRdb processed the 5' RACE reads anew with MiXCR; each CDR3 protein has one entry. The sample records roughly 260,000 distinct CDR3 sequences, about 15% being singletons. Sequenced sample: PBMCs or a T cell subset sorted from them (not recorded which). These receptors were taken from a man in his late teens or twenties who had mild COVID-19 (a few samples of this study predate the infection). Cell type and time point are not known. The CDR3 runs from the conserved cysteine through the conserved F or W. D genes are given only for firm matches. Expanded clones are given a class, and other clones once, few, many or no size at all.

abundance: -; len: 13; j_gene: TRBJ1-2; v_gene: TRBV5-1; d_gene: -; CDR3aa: CASSAAEYYGYTF; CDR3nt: TGCGCCAGCTCAGCCGCGGAATACTATGGCTACACCTTC
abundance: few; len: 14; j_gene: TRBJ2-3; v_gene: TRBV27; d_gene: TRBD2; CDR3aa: CASRRLAGMDTQYF; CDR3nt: TGTGCCAGCAGGCGACTAGCGGGGATGGATACGCAGTATTTT
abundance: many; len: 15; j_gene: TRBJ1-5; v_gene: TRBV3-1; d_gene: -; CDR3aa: CASSQGPGAVQPQHF; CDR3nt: TGTGCCAGCAGCCAAGGCCCAGGGGCCGTTCAGCCCCAGCATTTT
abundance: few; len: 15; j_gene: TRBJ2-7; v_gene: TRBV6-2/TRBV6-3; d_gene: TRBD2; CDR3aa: CASSRLPGGSYEQYF; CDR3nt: TGTGCCAGCAGCCGTCTCCCGGGGGGGTCGTACGAGCAGTACTTC
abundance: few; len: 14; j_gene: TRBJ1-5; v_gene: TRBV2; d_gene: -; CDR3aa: CASSDRAPSQPQHF; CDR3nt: TGTGCCAGCAGTGACAGGGCCCCAAGTCAGCCCCAGCATTTT
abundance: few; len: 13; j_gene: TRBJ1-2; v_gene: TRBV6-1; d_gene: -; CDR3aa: CASSEAIEYGYTF; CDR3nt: TGTGCCAGCAGTGAGGCCATCGAATATGGCTACACCTTC
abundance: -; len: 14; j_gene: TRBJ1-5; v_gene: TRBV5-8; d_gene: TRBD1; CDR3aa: CASSSGQLRQPQHF; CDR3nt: TGTGCCAGCAGCTCGGGACAGCTCCGGCAGCCCCAGCATTTT
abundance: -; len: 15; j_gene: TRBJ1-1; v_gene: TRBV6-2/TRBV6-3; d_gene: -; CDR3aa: CASSRPIDRNTEAFF; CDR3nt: TGTGCCAGCAGCCGCCCAATCGACAGGAACACTGAAGCTTTCTTT
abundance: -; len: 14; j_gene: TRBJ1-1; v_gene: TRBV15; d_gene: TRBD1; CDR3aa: CATSRDVGTDEAFF; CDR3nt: TGTGCCACCAGCAGAGATGTGGGGACAGATGAAGCTTTCTTT
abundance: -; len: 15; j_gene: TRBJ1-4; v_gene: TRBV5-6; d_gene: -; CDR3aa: CASSPRRQGLGKLFF; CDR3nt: TGTGCCAGCAGTCCCCGACGGCAGGGGCTTGGAAAACTGTTTTTT
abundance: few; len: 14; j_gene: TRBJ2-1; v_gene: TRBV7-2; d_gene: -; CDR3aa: CASSPRHNPREQFF; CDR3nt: TGTGCCAGCAGCCCCCGGCACAATCCCCGTGAGCAGTTCTTC
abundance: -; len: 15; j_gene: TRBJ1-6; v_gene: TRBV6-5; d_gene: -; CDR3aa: CASSLEQPYNSPLHF; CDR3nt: TGTGCCAGCAGTTTGGAACAGCCCTATAATTCACCCCTCCACTTT
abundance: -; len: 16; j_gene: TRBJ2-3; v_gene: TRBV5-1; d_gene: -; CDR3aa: CASSPRTPTALDTQYF; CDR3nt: TGCGCCAGCAGCCCACGAACCCCGACGGCTCTTGATACGCAGTATTTT
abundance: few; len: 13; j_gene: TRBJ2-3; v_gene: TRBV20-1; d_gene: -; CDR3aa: CSASNPSTDTQYF; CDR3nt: TGCAGTGCTAGCAATCCGAGCACAGATACGCAGTATTTT
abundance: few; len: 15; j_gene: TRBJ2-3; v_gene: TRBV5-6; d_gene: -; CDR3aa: CASSFVNMGTDTQYF; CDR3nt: TGTGCCAGCAGCTTTGTGAACATGGGCACAGATACGCAGTATTTT